This TCR beta chain came from a study of T cells in Graves' hyperthyroidism and ophthalmopathy. Study observations and caveats: Blood held most thyroid clonotypes expanded above 0.001 frequency.

This clonotype appeared many times. What it binds is unknown. Amplification targeted TCR beta CDR3 regions from RNA transcripts. Researchers ran a first-round RT-PCR on the TCR CDR3 using the HTBI primer set. From the multiplex PCR reads, TCRdb called clonotypes with MiXCR, one entry per CDR3 protein. The profile shows about 25,000 distinct CDR3 sequences, around 54% of them singletons. This CDR3 has 16 residues. V was shortened by 6 bases and J by 4 bases, with 21 bases between the two germline ends. CDR1 and CDR2 (germline): MNHEY, SMNVEV (reference sequence). This TCR was recovered from a woman between 35 and 50 years old with Graves' hyperthyroidism that later progressed to Graves' ophthalmopathy. Sequences were obtained from blood. The rearrangement links TRBV27 to TRBJ2-5; D is undetermined. Here the CDR3 DNA reads TGTGCCAGCAGACCACCTACCTCCTGGGCCGGAGAGACCCAGTACTTC. Translation: CASRPPTSWAGETQYF.